The source of this TCR beta chain is a study of memory CD4+ T cells and cytomegalovirus serostatus. Libraries were prepared by immunoSEQ multiplex PCR; TCRdb keeps only in-frame clonotypes and omits some of them. The repertoire holds over 75,000 clones, with roughly 80% as singletons. This clone was counted once. Its antigen is not identified. The sort gate was single viable CD3+CD4+CD8-CD45RO+ cells for memory CD4+ T cells. CD4+ T cells were isolated by positive magnetic selection. Study-wide results and limits: About 40% of the roughly 160 known CMV-associated TCRbeta sequences appeared in CD4+ memory. Suggested: most of the CMV-linked TCR signature lies in CD4+ memory cells.

The CDR3 runs 15 residues. V dropped 5 bases and J dropped 2 bases, with 15 bases sitting between them. Germline V gene data show CDR1 as SGHVS and CDR2 as FNYEAQ. This chain links TRBV7-6 with TRBJ1-2, with a tentative D call TRBD1 (5 bases). The specimen was memory CD4+ T cells from blood. This TCR derives from an adult in good health and CMV-seropositive. The CDR3 DNA follows: TGTGCCAGCAGCCAAGCTAAGGGGCGGAACTATGGCTACACCTTC. Its protein is CASSQAKGRNYGYTF.